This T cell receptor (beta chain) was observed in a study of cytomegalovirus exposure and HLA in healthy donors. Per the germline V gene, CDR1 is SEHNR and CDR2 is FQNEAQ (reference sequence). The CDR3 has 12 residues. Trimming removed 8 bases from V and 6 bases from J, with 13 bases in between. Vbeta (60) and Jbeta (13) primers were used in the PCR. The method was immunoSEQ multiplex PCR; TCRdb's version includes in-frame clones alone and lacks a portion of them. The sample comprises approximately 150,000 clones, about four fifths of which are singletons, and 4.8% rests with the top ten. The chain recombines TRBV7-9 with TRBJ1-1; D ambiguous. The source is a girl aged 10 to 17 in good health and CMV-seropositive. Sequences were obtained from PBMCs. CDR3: CASSTSSAEAFF. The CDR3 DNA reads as TGTGCCAGCTCGACTTCGAGCGCTGAAGCTTTCTTT.